The present T cell receptor (beta chain) was sequenced within a study of Ad26.COV2.S vaccination and SARS-CoV-2 variants. The repertoire was sequenced with immunoSEQ multiplex PCR; TCRdb's copy has only in-frame clones and lacks some. The table shows roughly 350,000 clones, with 80% to 90% occurring only once. Treatment here: some 19 received Ad26.COV2.S at low or high dose, single or two shots; 5 received placebo; per-sample allocation not given. The samples date from day 63 after the first vaccine or placebo injection. V lost 2 bases, J lost 1 base, and 12 bases lay in between. Germline V gene sequence: CDR1 SGHTA, CDR2 FQGNSA. This CDR3 is built from 16 residues.

The chain carries TRBV7-2 and TRBJ2-1; a possible D gene is TRBD2 (5 bases). The source is a person aged 18-65 years who received the Ad26.COV2.S COVID-19 vaccine or a placebo. Specimen: peripheral blood, collected in a trial of Ad26.COV2.S vaccine versus placebo. In DNA, the CDR3 is TGTGCCAGCAGCTTACTGTGGACTCTGTCCTACAATGAGCAGTTCTTC. It yields the protein CASSLLWTLSYNEQFF.